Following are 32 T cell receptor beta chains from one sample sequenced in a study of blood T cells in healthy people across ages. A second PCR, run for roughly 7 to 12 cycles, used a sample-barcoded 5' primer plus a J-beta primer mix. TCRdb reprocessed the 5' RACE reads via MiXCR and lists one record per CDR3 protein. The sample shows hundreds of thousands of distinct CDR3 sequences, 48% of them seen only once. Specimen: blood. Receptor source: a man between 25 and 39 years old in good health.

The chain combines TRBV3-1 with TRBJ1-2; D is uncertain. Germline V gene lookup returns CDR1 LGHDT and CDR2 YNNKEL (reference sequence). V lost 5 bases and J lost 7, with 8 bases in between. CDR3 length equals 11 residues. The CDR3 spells CASSTPSGYTF. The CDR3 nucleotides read TGTGCCAGCAGCACTCCTAGTGGCTACACCTTC.

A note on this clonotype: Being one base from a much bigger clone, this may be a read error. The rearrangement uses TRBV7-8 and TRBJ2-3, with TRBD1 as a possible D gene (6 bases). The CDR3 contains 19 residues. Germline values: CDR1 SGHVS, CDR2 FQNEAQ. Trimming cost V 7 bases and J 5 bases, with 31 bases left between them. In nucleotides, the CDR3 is TGTGCCAGCAACCAATACAGGGCCGGCCTTGCCCCTCGGGTAGATACGCAGTATTTT. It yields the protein CASNQYRAGLAPRVDTQYF.

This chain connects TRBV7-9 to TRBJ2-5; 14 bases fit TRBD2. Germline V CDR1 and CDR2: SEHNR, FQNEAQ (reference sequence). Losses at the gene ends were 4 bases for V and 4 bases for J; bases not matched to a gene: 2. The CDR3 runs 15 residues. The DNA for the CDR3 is TGTGCCAGCAGCTGGACTAGCGGGGGGCTAGAGACCCAGTACTTC. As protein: CASSWTSGGLETQYF.

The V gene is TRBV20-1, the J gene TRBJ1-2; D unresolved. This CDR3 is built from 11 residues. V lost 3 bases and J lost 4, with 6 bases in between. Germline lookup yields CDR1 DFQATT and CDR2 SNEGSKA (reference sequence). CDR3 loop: CSASAGYGYTF. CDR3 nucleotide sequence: TGCAGTGCTAGTGCGGGCTATGGCTACACCTTC.

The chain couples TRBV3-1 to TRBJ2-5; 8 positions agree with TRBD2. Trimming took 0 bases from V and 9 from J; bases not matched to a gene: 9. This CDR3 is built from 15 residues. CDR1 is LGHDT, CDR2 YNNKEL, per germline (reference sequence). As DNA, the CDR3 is TGTGCCAGCAGCCAAGAAGTCCAGCGGGGGTCGGCCCAGTACTTC. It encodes CASSQEVQRGSAQYF.

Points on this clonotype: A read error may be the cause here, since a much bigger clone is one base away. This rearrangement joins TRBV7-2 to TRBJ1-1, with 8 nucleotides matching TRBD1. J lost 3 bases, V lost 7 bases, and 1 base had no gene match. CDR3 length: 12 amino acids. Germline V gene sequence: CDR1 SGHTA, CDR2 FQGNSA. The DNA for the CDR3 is TGTGCCAGCAAACAGGGGGACACTGAAGCTTTCTTT. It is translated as CASKQGDTEAFF.

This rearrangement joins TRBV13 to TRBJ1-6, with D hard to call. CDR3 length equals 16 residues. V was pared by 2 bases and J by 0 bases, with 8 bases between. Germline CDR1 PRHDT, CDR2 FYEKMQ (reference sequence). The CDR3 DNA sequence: TGTGCCAGCAGCTTAAGCATCGACTCCTATAATTCACCCCTCCACTTT. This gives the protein CASSLSIDSYNSPLHF.

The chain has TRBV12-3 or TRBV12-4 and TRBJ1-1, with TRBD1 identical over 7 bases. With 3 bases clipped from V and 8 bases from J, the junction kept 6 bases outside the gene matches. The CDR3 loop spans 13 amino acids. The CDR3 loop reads CASSFRGRVEAFF. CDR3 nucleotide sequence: TGTGCCAGCAGTTTTAGGGGGCGGGTGGAAGCTTTCTTT.

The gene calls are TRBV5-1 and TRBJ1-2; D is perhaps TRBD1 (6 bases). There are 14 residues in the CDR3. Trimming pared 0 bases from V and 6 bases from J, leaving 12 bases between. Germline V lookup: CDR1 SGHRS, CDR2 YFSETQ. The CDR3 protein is CASSLEPGENGYTF. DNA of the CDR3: TGCGCCAGCAGCTTGGAGCCAGGGGAGAATGGCTACACCTTC.

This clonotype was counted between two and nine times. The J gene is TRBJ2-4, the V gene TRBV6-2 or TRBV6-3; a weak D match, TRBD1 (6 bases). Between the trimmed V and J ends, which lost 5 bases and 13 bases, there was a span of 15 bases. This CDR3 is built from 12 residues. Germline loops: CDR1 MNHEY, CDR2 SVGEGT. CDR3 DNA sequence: TGTGCCAGCAGTCCGGACAGCCTGCAGCAGTACTTC. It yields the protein CASSPDSLQQYF.

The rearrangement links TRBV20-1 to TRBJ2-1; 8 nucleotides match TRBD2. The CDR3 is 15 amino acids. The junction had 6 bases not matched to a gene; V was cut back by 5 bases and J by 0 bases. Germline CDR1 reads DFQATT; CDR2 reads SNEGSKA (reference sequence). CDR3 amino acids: CSAPTSGSSYNEQFF. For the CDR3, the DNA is TGCAGTGCTCCTACTAGCGGAAGCTCCTACAATGAGCAGTTCTTC.

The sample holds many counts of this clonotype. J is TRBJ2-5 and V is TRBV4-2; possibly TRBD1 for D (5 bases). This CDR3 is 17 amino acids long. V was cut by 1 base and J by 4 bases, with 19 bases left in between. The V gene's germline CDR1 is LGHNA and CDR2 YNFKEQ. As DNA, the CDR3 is TGTGCCAGCAGCCAAGGTGCCGGATCAACAGGCGCAGAGACCCAGTACTTC. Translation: CASSQGAGSTGAETQYF.

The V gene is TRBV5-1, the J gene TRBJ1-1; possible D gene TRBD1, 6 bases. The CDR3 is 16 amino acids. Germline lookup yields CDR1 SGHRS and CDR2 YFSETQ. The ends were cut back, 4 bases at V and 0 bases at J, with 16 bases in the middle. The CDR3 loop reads CASSLRLQGLNTEAFF. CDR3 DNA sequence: TGCGCCAGCAGCCTTCGACTACAGGGATTGAACACTGAAGCTTTCTTT.

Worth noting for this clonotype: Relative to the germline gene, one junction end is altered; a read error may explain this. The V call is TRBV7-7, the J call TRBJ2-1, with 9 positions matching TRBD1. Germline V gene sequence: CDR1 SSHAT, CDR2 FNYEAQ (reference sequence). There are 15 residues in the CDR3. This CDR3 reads CASSTLQGAGNEQFF. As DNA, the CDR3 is TGTGCTAGCAGCACCTTACAGGGGGCGGGAAATGAGCAGTTCTTC.

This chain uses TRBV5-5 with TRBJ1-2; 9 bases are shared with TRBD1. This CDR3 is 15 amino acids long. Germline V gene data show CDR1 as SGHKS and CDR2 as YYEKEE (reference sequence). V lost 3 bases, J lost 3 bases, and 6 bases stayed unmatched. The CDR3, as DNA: TGTGCCAGCAGCTCATGGACAGGGGCCGACTATGGCTACACCTTC. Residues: CASSSWTGADYGYTF.

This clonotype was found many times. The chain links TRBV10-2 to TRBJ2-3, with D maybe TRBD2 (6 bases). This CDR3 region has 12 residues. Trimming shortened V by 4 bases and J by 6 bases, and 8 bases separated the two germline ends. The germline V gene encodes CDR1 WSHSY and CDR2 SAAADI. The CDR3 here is CASSGRGDTQYF. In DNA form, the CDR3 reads TGCGCCAGCAGTGGACGGGGGGATACGCAGTATTTT.

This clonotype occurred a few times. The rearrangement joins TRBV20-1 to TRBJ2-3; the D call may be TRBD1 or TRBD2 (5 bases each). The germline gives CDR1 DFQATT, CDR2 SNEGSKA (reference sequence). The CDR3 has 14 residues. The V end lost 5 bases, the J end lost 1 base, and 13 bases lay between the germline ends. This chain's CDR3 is CSAPRGTRTDTQYF. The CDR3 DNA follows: TGCAGTGCTCCCCGGGGCACCCGCACAGATACGCAGTATTTT.

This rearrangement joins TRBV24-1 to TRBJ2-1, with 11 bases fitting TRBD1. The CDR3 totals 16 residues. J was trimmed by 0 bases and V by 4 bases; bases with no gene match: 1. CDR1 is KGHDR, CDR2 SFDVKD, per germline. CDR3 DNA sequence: TGTGCCACCAGTGAAGGGACAGGGGGCTCCTACAATGAGCAGTTCTTC. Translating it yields CATSEGTGGSYNEQFF.

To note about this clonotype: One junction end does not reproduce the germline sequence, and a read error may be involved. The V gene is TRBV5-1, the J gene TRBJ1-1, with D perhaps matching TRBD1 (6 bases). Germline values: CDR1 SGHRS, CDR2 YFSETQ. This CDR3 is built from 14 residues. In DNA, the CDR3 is TGCGCCAGCAGCTCAGGAACAGGGAACGCTGAAGCTTTCTTT. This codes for CASSSGTGNAEAFF.

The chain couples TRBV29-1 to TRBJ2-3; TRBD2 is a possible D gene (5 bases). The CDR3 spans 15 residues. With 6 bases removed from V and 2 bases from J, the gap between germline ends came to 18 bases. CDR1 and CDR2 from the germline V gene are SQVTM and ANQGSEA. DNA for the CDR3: TGCAGCGTAATAGTGGCACGGGAACACACAGATACGCAGTATTTT. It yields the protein CSVIVAREHTDTQYF.

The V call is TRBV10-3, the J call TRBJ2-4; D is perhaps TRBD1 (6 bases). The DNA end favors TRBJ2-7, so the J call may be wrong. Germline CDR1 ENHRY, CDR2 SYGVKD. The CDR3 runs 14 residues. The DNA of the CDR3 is TGTGCCATCAGTGCTTCGCAGGGGTCCTACGAGCAGTACTTC. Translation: CAISASQGSYEQYF.

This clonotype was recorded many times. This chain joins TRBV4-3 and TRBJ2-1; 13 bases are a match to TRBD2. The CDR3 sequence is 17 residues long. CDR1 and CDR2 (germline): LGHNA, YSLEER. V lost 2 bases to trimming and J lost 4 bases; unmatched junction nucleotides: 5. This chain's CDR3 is CASSQTSGGAGYNEQFF. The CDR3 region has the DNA TGCGCCAGCAGCCAAACTAGCGGGGGGGCGGGTTACAATGAGCAGTTCTTC.

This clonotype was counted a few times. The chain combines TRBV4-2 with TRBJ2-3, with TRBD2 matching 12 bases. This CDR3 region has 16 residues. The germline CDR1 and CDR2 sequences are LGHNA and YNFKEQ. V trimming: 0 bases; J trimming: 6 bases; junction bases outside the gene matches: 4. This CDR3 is CASSQDLAGGQDTQYF. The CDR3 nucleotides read TGTGCCAGCAGCCAAGACCTAGCGGGGGGGCAGGATACGCAGTATTTT.

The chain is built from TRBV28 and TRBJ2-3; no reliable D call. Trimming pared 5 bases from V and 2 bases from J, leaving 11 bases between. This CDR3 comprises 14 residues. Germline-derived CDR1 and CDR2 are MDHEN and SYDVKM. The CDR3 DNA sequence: TGTGCCAGCAGTCCCGGAACAGTCACAGATACGCAGTATTTT. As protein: CASSPGTVTDTQYF. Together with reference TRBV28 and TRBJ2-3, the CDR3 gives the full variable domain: DVKVTQSSRYLVKRTGEKVFLECVQDMDHENMFWYRQDPGLGLRLIYFSYDVKMKEKGDIPEGYSVSREKKERFSLILESASTNQTSMYLCASSPGTVTDTQYFGPGTRLTVL.

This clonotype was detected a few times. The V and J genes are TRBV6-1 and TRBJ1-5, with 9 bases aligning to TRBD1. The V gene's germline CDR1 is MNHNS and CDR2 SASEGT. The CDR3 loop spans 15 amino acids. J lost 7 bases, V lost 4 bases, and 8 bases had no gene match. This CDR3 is CASSGSDRGGQPQHF. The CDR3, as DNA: TGTGCCAGCAGTGGATCGGACAGGGGAGGCCAGCCCCAGCATTTT.

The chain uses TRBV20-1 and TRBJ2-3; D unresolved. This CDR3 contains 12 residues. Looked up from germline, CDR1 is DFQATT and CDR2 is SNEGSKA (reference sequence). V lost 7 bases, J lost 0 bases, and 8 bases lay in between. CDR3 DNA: TGCAGTGGTGGGGTTAGCACAGATACGCAGTATTTT. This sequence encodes CSGGVSTDTQYF.

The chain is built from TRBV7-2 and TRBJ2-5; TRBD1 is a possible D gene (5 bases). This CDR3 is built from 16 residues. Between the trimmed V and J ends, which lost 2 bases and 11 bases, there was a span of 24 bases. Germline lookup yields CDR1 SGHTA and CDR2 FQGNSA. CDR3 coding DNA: TGTGCCAGCAGCTTACGTCAGGGTGGTCCCTACAATGAGCAGTACTTC. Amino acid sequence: CASSLRQGGPYNEQYF. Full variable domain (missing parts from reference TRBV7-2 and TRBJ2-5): GAGVSQSPSNKVTEKGKDVELRCDPISGHTALYWYRQSLGQGLEFLIYFQGNSAPDKSGLPSDRFSAERTGGSVSTLTIQRTQQEDSAVYLCASSLRQGGPYNEQYFGPGTRLLVL.

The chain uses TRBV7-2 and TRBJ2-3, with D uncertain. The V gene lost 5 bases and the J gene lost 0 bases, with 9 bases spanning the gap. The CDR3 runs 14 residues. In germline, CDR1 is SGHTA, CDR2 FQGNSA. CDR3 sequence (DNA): TGTGCCAGCAGCCATGGACCGAGCACAGATACGCAGTATTTT. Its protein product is CASSHGPSTDTQYF.

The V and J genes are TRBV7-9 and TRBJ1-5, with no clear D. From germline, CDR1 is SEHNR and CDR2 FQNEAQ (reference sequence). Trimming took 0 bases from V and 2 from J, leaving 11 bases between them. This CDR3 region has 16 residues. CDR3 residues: CASSLAEGRGNQPQHF. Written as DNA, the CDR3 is TGTGCCAGCAGCTTAGCGGAGGGTAGGGGCAATCAGCCCCAGCATTTT.

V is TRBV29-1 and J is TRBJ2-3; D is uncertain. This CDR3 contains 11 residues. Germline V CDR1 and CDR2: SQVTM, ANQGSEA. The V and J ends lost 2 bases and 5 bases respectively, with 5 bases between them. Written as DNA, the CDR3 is TGCAGCGTTGAAAACGGAGATACGCAGTATTTT. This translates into CSVENGDTQYF.

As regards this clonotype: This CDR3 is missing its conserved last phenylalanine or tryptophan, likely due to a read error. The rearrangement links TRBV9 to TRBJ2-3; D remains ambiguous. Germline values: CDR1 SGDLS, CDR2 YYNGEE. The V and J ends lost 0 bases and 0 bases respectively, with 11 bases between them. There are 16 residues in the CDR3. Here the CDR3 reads CASSVEDGRSTDTQYL. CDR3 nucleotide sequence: TGTGCCAGCAGCGTAGAGGACGGGCGGAGCACAGATACGCAGTATCTT.

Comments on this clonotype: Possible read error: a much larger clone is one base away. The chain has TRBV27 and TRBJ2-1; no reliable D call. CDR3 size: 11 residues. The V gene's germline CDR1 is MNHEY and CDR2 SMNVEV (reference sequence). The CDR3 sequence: CAIQGANERFF. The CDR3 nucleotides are TGTGCCATCCAAGGAGCTAATGAGCGGTTCTTC.